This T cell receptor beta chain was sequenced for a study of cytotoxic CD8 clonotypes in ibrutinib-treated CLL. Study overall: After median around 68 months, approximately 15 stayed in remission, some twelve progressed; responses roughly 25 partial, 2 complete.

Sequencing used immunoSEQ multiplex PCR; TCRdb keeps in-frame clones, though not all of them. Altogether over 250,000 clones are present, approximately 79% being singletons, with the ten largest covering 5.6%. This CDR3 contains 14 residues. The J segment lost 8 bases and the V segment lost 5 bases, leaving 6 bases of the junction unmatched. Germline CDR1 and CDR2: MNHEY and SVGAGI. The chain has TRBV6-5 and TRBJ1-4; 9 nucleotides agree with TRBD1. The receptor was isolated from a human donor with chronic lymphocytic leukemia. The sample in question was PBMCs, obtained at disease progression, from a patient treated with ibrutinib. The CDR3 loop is CASSVTGGGEKLFF. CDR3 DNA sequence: TGTGCCAGCAGTGTCACAGGGGGCGGAGAAAAACTGTTTTTT.